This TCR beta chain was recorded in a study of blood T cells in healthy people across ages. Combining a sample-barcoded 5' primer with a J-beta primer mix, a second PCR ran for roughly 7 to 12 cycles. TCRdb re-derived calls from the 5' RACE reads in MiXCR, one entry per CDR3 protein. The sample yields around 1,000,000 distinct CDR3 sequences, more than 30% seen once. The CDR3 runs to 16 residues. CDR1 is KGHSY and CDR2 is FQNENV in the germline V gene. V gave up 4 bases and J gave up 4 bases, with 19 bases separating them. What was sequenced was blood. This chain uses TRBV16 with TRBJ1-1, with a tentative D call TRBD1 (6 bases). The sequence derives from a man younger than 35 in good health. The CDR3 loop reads CASSRTDRSLPTEAFF. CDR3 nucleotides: TGTGCCAGCAGCCGCACCGACAGGAGTCTTCCCACTGAAGCTTTCTTT.